This T cell receptor beta chain was profiled in a study of blood T cell repertoires in COVID-19. There are 14 residues in the CDR3. Trimming cost V 1 base and J 8 bases; bases outside gene matches: 6. Germline V gives CDR1 LNHDA, CDR2 SQIVND (reference sequence). Libraries were prepared by immunoSEQ multiplex PCR; TCRdb keeps only in-frame clonotypes and omits some of them. The sample records tens of thousands of clones, roughly 85% being singletons. This chain links TRBV19 with TRBJ1-2; 8 bases agree with TRBD1. The source of this sequence is a man aged 55-75 years with active or convalescent COVID-19. The sample comprised peripheral blood. In DNA form, the CDR3 reads TGTGCCAGTAGTATAGTGACAGGGGATGGCGGCTACACCTTC. Its translation is CASSIVTGDGGYTF.